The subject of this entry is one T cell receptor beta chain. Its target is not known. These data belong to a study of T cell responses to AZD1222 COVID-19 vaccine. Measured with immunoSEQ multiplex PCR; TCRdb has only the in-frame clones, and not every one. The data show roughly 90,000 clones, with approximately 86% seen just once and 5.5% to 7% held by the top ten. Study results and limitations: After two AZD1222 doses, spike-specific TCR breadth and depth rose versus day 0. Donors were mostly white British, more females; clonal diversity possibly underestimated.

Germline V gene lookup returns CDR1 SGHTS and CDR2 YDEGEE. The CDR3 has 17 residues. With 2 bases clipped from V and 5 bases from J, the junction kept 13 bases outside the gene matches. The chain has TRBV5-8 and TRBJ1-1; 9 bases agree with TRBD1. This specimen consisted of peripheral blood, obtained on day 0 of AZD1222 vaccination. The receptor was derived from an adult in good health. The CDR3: CASSFRATGGAWTEAFF. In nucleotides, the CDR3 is TGTGCCAGCAGCTTCAGGGCCACAGGGGGCGCGTGGACTGAAGCTTTCTTT.